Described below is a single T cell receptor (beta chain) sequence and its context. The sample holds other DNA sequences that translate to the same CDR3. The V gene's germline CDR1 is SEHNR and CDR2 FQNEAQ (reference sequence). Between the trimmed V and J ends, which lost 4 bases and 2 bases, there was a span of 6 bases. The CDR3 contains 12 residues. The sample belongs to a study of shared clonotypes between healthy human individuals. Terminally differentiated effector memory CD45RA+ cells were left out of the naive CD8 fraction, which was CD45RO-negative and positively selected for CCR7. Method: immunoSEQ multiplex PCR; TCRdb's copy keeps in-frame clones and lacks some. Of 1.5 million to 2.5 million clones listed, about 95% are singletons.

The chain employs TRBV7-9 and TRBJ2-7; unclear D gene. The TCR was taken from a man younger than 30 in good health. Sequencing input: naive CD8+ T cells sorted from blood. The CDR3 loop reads CASSSVAYEQYF. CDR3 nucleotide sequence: TGTGCCAGCAGCTCAGTCGCCTACGAGCAGTACTTC.